These 20 T cell receptor beta chains came from one sample sequenced in a study of blood T cell repertoires in COVID-19 (dated by TCRdb to 2018 to 2020). The method behind the library was the immunoSEQ multiplex PCR assay. The immuneACCESS repertoire file appears here via TCRdb, limited to in-frame rearrangements. These files lack a portion of the clones; in checked studies, under half of the deficit traces to unresolved V genes, and the cause of the others is not known. The sample table records fewer than 180,000 clones; 86% of these occur just once. The ten largest clones take up roughly 3% of the sample. Sample: peripheral blood. Receptor source: a man between 65 and 85 years old with acute or convalescent COVID-19.

This clone showed up just once. The chain employs TRBV9 and TRBJ2-6; no clear D. This CDR3 contains 16 residues. Looked up from germline, CDR1 is SGDLS and CDR2 is YYNGEE. The germline V and J ends were trimmed by 4 bases and 0 bases, with 11 bases remaining between them. CDR3 DNA: TGTGCCAGCAGCCCCCGATGGAGCTCTGGGGCCAACGTCCTGACTTTC. Translation gives CASSPRWSSGANVLTF.

The table lists this clone with many counts. The chain combines TRBV6-6 with TRBJ2-7; D is unclear. Deletions cut 0 bases from V and 6 bases from J, with 3 bases between. The CDR3 length is 11 residues. Germline CDR1 reads MNHNY; CDR2 reads SVGAGI (reference sequence). In DNA, the CDR3 is TGTGCCAGCAGTTACTCGAGCGAGCAGTACTTC. Translating it yields CASSYSSEQYF.

The V call is TRBV11-1, the J call TRBJ1-1; the D is unclear. The CDR3 contains 14 residues. The germline gives CDR1 SGHAT, CDR2 FQDESV (reference sequence). Trimming removed 2 bases at V and 4 bases at J, with 11 bases between. CDR3 amino acids: CASSLRRQPTEAFF. The CDR3 nucleotides are TGTGCCAGCAGCTTACGGCGGCAACCCACTGAAGCTTTCTTT.

V is TRBV5-8 and J is TRBJ1-4; 11 positions agree with TRBD1. V shed 7 bases and J 3 bases; nucleotides not matched to a gene: 2. The germline CDR1 and CDR2 sequences are SGHTS and YDEGEE. CDR3 length equals 14 residues. Here the CDR3 DNA reads TGTGCCAGCGGGACAGGGGGAGCTAATGAAAAACTGTTTTTT. Residues: CASGTGGANEKLFF.

J is TRBJ1-1 and V is TRBV9; D gene ambiguous. This CDR3 region has 14 residues. Germline V CDR1 and CDR2: SGDLS, YYNGEE. The V end was cut by 0 bases, the J end by 3 bases, with 9 bases between. The CDR3: CASSVDGGDTEAFF. CDR3 DNA sequence: TGTGCCAGCAGCGTAGATGGCGGCGACACTGAAGCTTTCTTT.

The chain recombines TRBV29-1 with TRBJ2-2; TRBD2 might be the D (6 bases). The V end was cut by 3 bases, the J end by 3 bases, with 8 bases between. The germline gives CDR1 SQVTM, CDR2 ANQGSEA. This CDR3 comprises 13 residues. The CDR3 bases are TGCAGCGTTGATGCGGGGTACACCGGGGAGCTGTTTTTT. Translating gives CSVDAGYTGELFF.

The rearrangement links TRBV3-1 (or the pseudogene TRBV3-2) to TRBJ1-1; D is undetermined. CDR1 and CDR2 (germline): LGHDT, YNNKEL (reference sequence). Between the trimmed V and J ends, which lost 1 base and 1 base, there was a span of 10 bases. The CDR3 extends over 15 amino acids. CDR3 bases: TGTGCCAGCAGCCAAGGGGATGGGAGGAACACTGAAGCTTTCTTT. Protein product: CASSQGDGRNTEAFF.

The CDR3 DNA reads as TGTGCCAGCAGCGTAGTGGGGGGAGGGAGCACAGATACGCAGTATTTT. Amino acids: CASSVVGGGSTDTQYF. The V gene is TRBV9, the J gene TRBJ2-3, with TRBD2 identical over 7 bases. Germline CDR1 SGDLS, CDR2 YYNGEE. The CDR3 totals 16 residues. The junction had 4 bases not matched to a gene; V was cut back by 0 bases and J by 0 bases.

This chain connects TRBV19 to TRBJ2-2; TRBD2 matches 12 bases. This CDR3 is 17 amino acids long. Germline V gene lookup returns CDR1 LNHDA and CDR2 SQIVND (reference sequence). J gave up 6 bases and V 1 base, and 6 bases lay outside the gene matches. The chain's CDR3 is CASSIVTSGSSAGELFF. The CDR3, as DNA: TGTGCCAGTAGTATAGTGACTAGCGGGAGTTCTGCCGGGGAGCTGTTTTTT. Full variable domain (missing parts from reference TRBV19 and TRBJ2-2): DGGITQSPKYLFRKEGQNVTLSCEQNLNHDAMYWYRQDPGQGLRLIYYSQIVNDFQKGDIAEGYSVSREKKESFPLTVTSAQKNPTAFYLCASSIVTSGSSAGELFFGEGSRLTVL.

This chain uses TRBV25-1 with TRBJ2-2; D perhaps matches TRBD1 (6 bases). The length of the CDR3 is 14 residues. With 5 bases removed from V and 4 bases from J, the gap between germline ends came to 11 bases. Looked up from germline, CDR1 is MGHDK and CDR2 is SYGVNS. The CDR3 sequence: CASSRLRGTGELFF. The CDR3, as DNA: TGTGCCAGCAGTCGTCTCAGGGGCACCGGGGAGCTGTTTTTT.

The chain recombines TRBV7-2 with TRBJ1-1; D unclear. The CDR3 has 15 residues. Germline CDR1 SGHTA, CDR2 FQGNSA. V gave up 0 bases and J gave up 4 bases, with 12 bases separating them. The CDR3 spells CASSLALGMVTEAFF. CDR3 DNA sequence: TGTGCCAGCAGCTTAGCCCTCGGGATGGTCACTGAAGCTTTCTTT.

Regarding this clone: Other DNA sequences in the sample encode the same CDR3. V usage is TRBV3-1 (or the pseudogene TRBV3-2) and J usage is TRBJ2-5; TRBD2 matches 11 bases. J lost 1 base, V lost 4 bases, and 2 bases had no gene match. Germline CDR1 reads LGHDT; CDR2 reads YNNKEL (reference sequence). The CDR3 extends over 15 amino acids. The CDR3 bases are TGTGCCAGCAGCCCGGGGACTAGCGGCCAAGAGACCCAGTACTTC. Translating it yields CASSPGTSGQETQYF.

The chain links TRBV27 to TRBJ2-5; D gene uncertain. V lost 6 bases and J lost 1, with 6 bases in between. CDR3 length: 12 amino acids. Germline CDR1 is MNHEY and CDR2 is SMNVEV (reference sequence). CDR3 loop: CASSNPQETQYF. The CDR3 bases are TGTGCCAGCAGCAATCCCCAAGAGACCCAGTACTTC.

The gene calls are TRBV7-9 and TRBJ2-3; 7 nucleotides match TRBD1. The CDR3 contains 15 residues. Germline V gene sequence: CDR1 SEHNR, CDR2 FQNEAQ (reference sequence). V was pared by 5 bases and J by 4 bases, with 9 bases of the junction left unmatched. The CDR3 nucleotides are TGTGCCAGCAGCCAGAGACAGGGTCTCCCAGATACGCAGTATTTT. It translates to CASSQRQGLPDTQYF.

J is TRBJ2-7 and V is TRBV28, with D possibly being TRBD2 (6 bases). Germline CDR1 is MDHEN and CDR2 is SYDVKM. Trimming pared 3 bases from V and 7 bases from J, leaving 16 bases between. CDR3 length: 14 residues. Here the CDR3 reads CASSFGGGGGEQYF. CDR3 bases: TGTGCCAGCAGTTTCGGGGGTGGAGGTGGAGAGCAGTACTTC.

This chain connects TRBV29-1 to TRBJ1-2, with 9 bases lining up with TRBD1. J lost 3 bases, V lost 6 bases, and 5 bases had no gene match. The CDR3 is made up of 13 amino acids. From germline, CDR1 is SQVTM and CDR2 ANQGSEA. The CDR3 region has the DNA TGCAGCGTCGGACAGGGGATCGACTATGGCTACACCTTC. Translation: CSVGQGIDYGYTF. Combining the CDR3 with reference TRBV29-1 and TRBJ1-2 gives the whole variable domain SAVISQKPSRDICQRGTSLTIQCQVDSQVTMMFWYRQQPGQSLTLIATANQGSEATYESGFVIDKFPISRPNLTFSTLTVSNMSPEDSSIYLCSVGQGIDYGYTFGSGTRLTVV.

This clone was observed once. The V call is TRBV19, the J call TRBJ1-5; 7 bases match TRBD1. Germline V gene lookup returns CDR1 LNHDA and CDR2 SQIVND (reference sequence). The CDR3 length is 15 residues. Unmatched junction bases numbered 7, after V lost 2 bases and J lost 6 bases. This CDR3 reads CASSILGQGGQPQHF. The CDR3 DNA is TGTGCCAGTAGTATACTCGGGCAGGGGGGTCAGCCCCAGCATTTT.

V usage is TRBV19 and J usage is TRBJ2-2; TRBD2 matches 8 bases. The CDR3 totals 14 residues. Per germline, CDR1 LNHDA and CDR2 SQIVND (reference sequence). CDR3 nucleotide sequence: TGTGCACCTCCCGGGAGGGACGACACCGGGGAGCTGTTTTTT. Translating gives CAPPGRDDTGELFF.

Ten or more counts support this clone. The CDR3 DNA sequence: TGTGCCAGCAGCCGGGGACAGGGTTACACCGGGGAGCTGTTTTTT. It specifies CASSRGQGYTGELFF. The chain joins TRBV7-9 to TRBJ2-2, with 9 bases identical to TRBD1. J was trimmed by 3 bases and V by 5 bases; bases with no gene match: 4. Per the germline V gene, CDR1 is SEHNR and CDR2 is FQNEAQ (reference sequence). The CDR3 is 15 residues long.

The J gene is TRBJ2-7, the V gene TRBV19; no reliable D call. There are 13 residues in the CDR3. Looked up from germline, CDR1 is LNHDA and CDR2 is SQIVND (reference sequence). Trimming left V 5 bases short and J 2 bases short, with 10 bases between. CDR3 protein: CASSVGNTYEQYF. Here the CDR3 DNA reads TGTGCCAGTAGTGTAGGCAACACCTACGAGCAGTACTTC.